This T cell receptor beta chain is from a study of immune evolution from preneoplasia to lung adenocarcinoma. Study outcomes and limitations: Highest clonality occurred in KRAS-mutant, not EGFR-mutant or double wild-type, nodules.

Sequencing was performed with immunoSEQ multiplex PCR; in TCRdb, only in-frame clones are kept and a portion is missing. The table has 7,000 to 8,500 clones, over 65% seen once. About this clone itself: Its antigen is currently unknown.

The V end was cut by 7 bases, the J end by 0 bases, with 9 bases between. The germline V gene has CDR1 SQVTM and CDR2 ANQGSEA. The CDR3 runs to 12 residues. This sequence was found in a donor older than 65 with lung adenocarcinoma. Some clones in this sample may be carry-over from other donors' samples. Sequencing input: FFPE atypical adenomatous hyperplasia tissue from the lung. The subset denotes: atypical adenomatous hyperplasia (AAH), lung preneoplasia. The chain carries TRBV29-1 and TRBJ1-1; TRBD1 might be the D (5 bases). The CDR3 DNA is TGCAGCGCCCCAGGGTTGAACACTGAAGCTTTCTTT. As protein: CSAPGLNTEAFF.